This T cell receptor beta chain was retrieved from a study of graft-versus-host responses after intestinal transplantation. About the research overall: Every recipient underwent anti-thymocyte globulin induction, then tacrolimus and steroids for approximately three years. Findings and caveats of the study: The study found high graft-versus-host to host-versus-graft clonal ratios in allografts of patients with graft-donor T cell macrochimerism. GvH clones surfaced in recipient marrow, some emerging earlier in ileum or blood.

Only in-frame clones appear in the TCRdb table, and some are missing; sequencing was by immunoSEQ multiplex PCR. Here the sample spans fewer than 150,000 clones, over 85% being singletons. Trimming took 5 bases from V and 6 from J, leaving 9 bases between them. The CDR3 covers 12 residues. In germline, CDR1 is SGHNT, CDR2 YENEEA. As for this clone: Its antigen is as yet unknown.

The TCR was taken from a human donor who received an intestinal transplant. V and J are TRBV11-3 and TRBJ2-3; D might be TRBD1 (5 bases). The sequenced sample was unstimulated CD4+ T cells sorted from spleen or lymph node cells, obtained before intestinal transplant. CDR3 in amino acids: CASSQGRDTQYF. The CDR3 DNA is TGTGCCAGCAGCCAGGGTCGTGATACGCAGTATTTT.